This TCR beta chain is drawn from a study of T cells in Graves' hyperthyroidism and ophthalmopathy. Study at large: Specimen type is peripheral blood, collected at initial diagnosis prior to any treatment.

Regions amplified from RNA transcripts were the TCR beta CDR3 regions. TCR CDR3 regions were first amplified by RT-PCR with HTBI primers. TCRdb re-called the multiplex PCR reads through MiXCR, storing one row per CDR3 protein. The profile shows around 50,000 distinct CDR3 sequences, under 50% of them singletons. Many counts were recorded for this clonotype. CDR1 LNHDA and CDR2 SQIVND come from the germline V gene (reference sequence). This CDR3 comprises 18 residues. V was clipped by 7 bases and J by 5 bases, with 26 bases between them. Ophthalmopathy patients had Clinical Activity Score at least 3, NOSPECS grade at least 4, duration under 3 months. Orbital computed tomography and thyroid ultrasound, together with serum TRAb and thyroxine and clinical symptoms, were used for diagnoses. This sample holds PBMCs from roughly 10 ml fresh peripheral blood.

The genes are TRBV19 and TRBJ1-4, with D perhaps matching TRBD1 (6 bases). The origin of this receptor is a woman between 50 and 59 years old with Graves' ophthalmopathy. The specimen sequenced was blood. For the CDR3, the DNA is TGTGCCAGTACCCCATTGAGTCTAGGGGGATCCGAAAATGAAAAACTGTTTTTT. Protein product: CASTPLSLGGSENEKLFF.